This T cell receptor beta chain is drawn from a study of blood T cell repertoires in COVID-19. Produced via immunoSEQ multiplex PCR; TCRdb's table is partial and in-frame only. Counted here are about 180,000 clones, less than 90% occurring once; the ten biggest clones make up under 10%. The CDR3 has 15 residues. In germline, CDR1 is MNHEY, CDR2 SVGAGI. Trimming removed 0 bases from V and 8 bases from J, with 13 bases in between. This receptor was taken from an older woman with COVID-19, enrolled during active disease. Sequencing was carried out using peripheral blood. V gene TRBV6-5 combines with J gene TRBJ1-4, with unresolved D. The CDR3 DNA follows: TGTGCCAGCAGTTACTCGAGTTACGGAGGGGAAAAACTGTTTTTT. It specifies CASSYSSYGGEKLFF.